This entry lists 28 T cell receptor beta chains sequenced from one sample in a study of T cell responses to AZD1222 COVID-19 vaccine. Some clones are missing from TCRdb's copy, which holds only in-frame ones; the method was immunoSEQ multiplex PCR. The sample includes 150,000 to 200,000 clones, about 90% of them seen just once. The sample in question was peripheral blood, obtained on day 0 of MenACWY control vaccination. These receptors were obtained from an adult in good health.

The chain joins TRBV27 to TRBJ1-5; possibly TRBD1 for D (5 bases). CDR3 size: 14 residues. Germline V lookup: CDR1 MNHEY, CDR2 SMNVEV (reference sequence). V was pared by 2 bases and J by 4 bases, with 9 bases between. The CDR3 bases are TGTGCCAGCAGTTTAATGGGGGTGAATCAGCCCCAGCATTTT. Translated: CASSLMGVNQPQHF.

The V call is TRBV3-1 (or the pseudogene TRBV3-2), the J call TRBJ2-2, with 7 bases aligning to TRBD2. The V gene's germline CDR1 is LGHDT and CDR2 YNNKEL (reference sequence). CDR3 length: 15 residues. After removal of 4 bases from V and 5 bases from J, the junction contained 7 bases not matched to a gene. CDR3 loop: CASSLSRGWTGELFF. The DNA for the CDR3 is TGTGCCAGCAGCCTCTCGCGGGGGTGGACCGGGGAGCTGTTTTTT.

This clone was counted between two and nine times. V gene TRBV28 combines with J gene TRBJ2-5; 7 positions agree with TRBD1. Germline CDR1 and CDR2: MDHEN and SYDVKM. The J segment lost 5 bases and the V segment lost 5 bases, leaving 5 bases of the junction unmatched. This CDR3 comprises 13 residues. The CDR3 protein is CASSPGGPETQYF. The CDR3 nucleotides read TGTGCCAGCAGTCCAGGGGGTCCGGAGACCCAGTACTTC.

About this clone: Other DNA sequences in this sample translate to the same CDR3. The J gene is TRBJ2-3, the V gene TRBV6-4, with D hard to call. This CDR3 has 11 amino acids. Trimming cost V 4 bases and J 6 bases, with 5 bases left between them. Per the germline V gene, CDR1 is MRHNA and CDR2 is SNTAGT. The DNA for the CDR3 is TGTGCCAGCAGTGCTGGGGATACGCAGTATTTT. Translating it yields CASSAGDTQYF.

This clone was found a few times. The rearrangement links TRBV4-2 to TRBJ1-2, with D perhaps matching TRBD1 (6 bases). V lost 1 base and J lost 2, with 8 bases in between. This CDR3 is built from 14 residues. Germline V gene lookup returns CDR1 LGHNA and CDR2 YNFKEQ. The CDR3 nucleotides are TGTGCCAGCAGCCAAGCAGGACAGAACTATGGCTACACCTTC. It translates to CASSQAGQNYGYTF.

The chain joins TRBV29-1 to TRBJ2-1, with D possibly called TRBD1 or TRBD2 (5 bases each). V was shortened by 8 bases and J by 2 bases, with 16 bases between the two germline ends. In germline, CDR1 is SQVTM, CDR2 ANQGSEA. The CDR3 length is 14 residues. CDR3 nucleotide sequence: TGCAGCACGGATGGGACGTCTGCCTACAATGAGCAGTTCTTC. It is translated as CSTDGTSAYNEQFF.

J is TRBJ2-7 and V is TRBV5-1; D is ambiguous. The CDR3 runs to 16 residues. V was cut by 0 bases and J by 3 bases, with 16 bases left in between. CDR1 is SGHRS, CDR2 YFSETQ, per germline. The CDR3 region has the DNA TGCGCCAGCAGCTTGGGCCGCCTTCCCCGCAACTACGAGCAGTACTTC. It translates to CASSLGRLPRNYEQYF.

This clone was observed a single time. Here the CDR3 reads CATSPDREISGANVLTF. CDR3 DNA sequence: TGTGCCACCAGCCCGGACAGGGAGATATCTGGGGCCAACGTCCTGACTTTC. The V call is TRBV15, the J call TRBJ2-6; 8 bases are a match to TRBD1. This CDR3 has 17 amino acids. Trimming at V came to 5 bases and at J to 1 base, leaving 7 bases not matched to a gene. CDR1 LNHNV and CDR2 YYDKDF come from the germline V gene (reference sequence).

The rearrangement links TRBV19 to TRBJ1-6; perhaps TRBD1 as D (6 bases). The CDR3 is 16 residues long. Germline values: CDR1 LNHDA, CDR2 SQIVND (reference sequence). The germline V and J ends were trimmed by 5 bases and 0 bases, with 11 bases remaining between them. The CDR3 DNA reads as TGTGCCAGTAGTTTTACAGGGAGCTCCTATAATTCACCCCTCCACTTT. Its protein is CASSFTGSSYNSPLHF.

V and J are TRBV12-3 or TRBV12-4 and TRBJ2-7; no clear D. V shed 6 bases and J shed 3 bases, with 9 bases lying between them. The CDR3 runs to 12 residues. CDR3 sequence reads: CASSLLRYEQYF. CDR3 nucleotides: TGTGCCAGCAGCCTTCTCCGCTACGAGCAGTACTTC.

This sequence joins TRBV11-2 and TRBJ1-5; D is possibly TRBD1 (5 bases). Trimming removed 2 bases from V and 4 bases from J, with 6 bases in between. This CDR3 has 13 residues. CDR1 is SGHAT and CDR2 is FQNNGV in the germline V gene. The CDR3 region has the DNA TGTGCCAGCAGCTTACAGGGTAATCAGCCCCAGCATTTT. It yields the protein CASSLQGNQPQHF.

This clone has a single count. The chain recombines TRBV5-4 with TRBJ2-6; either TRBD1 or TRBD2 may fit D (5 bases each). The CDR3 is 16 residues long. Looked up from germline, CDR1 is SGHNT and CDR2 is YYREEE (reference sequence). Trimming cost V 4 bases and J 0 bases, with 11 bases left between them. CDR3 protein: CASSGDGLSGANVLTF. The CDR3 coding sequence is TGTGCCAGCAGCGGGGACGGTCTCTCTGGGGCCAACGTCCTGACTTTC.

J is TRBJ2-7 and V is TRBV7-2; weak D call: TRBD1 (6 bases). Germline V gives CDR1 SGHTA, CDR2 FQGNSA. V dropped 1 base and J dropped 0 bases, with 10 bases sitting between them. This CDR3 has 15 amino acids. The CDR3: CASSLGPGASYEQYF. CDR3 DNA sequence: TGTGCCAGCAGCTTAGGGCCAGGGGCCTCCTACGAGCAGTACTTC.

The rearrangement uses TRBV28 and TRBJ2-7; D is perhaps TRBD1 (6 bases). The CDR3 contains 13 residues. Trimming shortened V by 4 bases and J by 5 bases, and 12 bases separated the two germline ends. Germline-derived CDR1 and CDR2 are MDHEN and SYDVKM. CDR3 residues: CASSSYRENEQYF. CDR3 bases: TGTGCCAGCAGTTCTTACAGGGAGAACGAGCAGTACTTC.

The gene calls are TRBV10-2 and TRBJ2-3; no clear D gene. Germline V gene data show CDR1 as WSHSY and CDR2 as SAAADI. CDR3 length: 12 amino acids. The germline V and J ends were trimmed by 8 bases and 4 bases, with 10 bases remaining between them. The CDR3 DNA reads as TGCGCCAGCGGCATCAAGCCAGATACGCAGTATTTT. Amino acids: CASGIKPDTQYF.

V gene TRBV7-3 combines with J gene TRBJ2-3; D uncertain. CDR3 length: 12 amino acids. Germline-derived CDR1 and CDR2 are SGHTA and FQGTGA. Trimming left V 2 bases short and J 5 bases short, with 5 bases between. Here the CDR3 DNA reads TGTGCCAGCAGCTTAGGTAGAGATACGCAGTATTTT. It codes for CASSLGRDTQYF.

CDR3 in DNA: TGCGCCAGCAGCCTCGGGGGGGTGGATGCTTTCTTT. The encoded protein is CASSLGGVDAFF. The chain has TRBV5-1 and TRBJ1-1; the D gene is possibly TRBD1 (5 bases). V lost 4 bases and J lost 11, with 15 bases in between. The CDR3 has 12 residues. Germline CDR1 SGHRS, CDR2 YFSETQ.

This clone was seen only once. The CDR3 spells CASSLSLSAAYEQYF. CDR3 nucleotides: TGTGCCAGCAGTTTAAGTTTATCCGCGGCCTACGAGCAGTACTTC. The chain recombines TRBV28 with TRBJ2-7; D gene unclear. Germline values: CDR1 MDHEN, CDR2 SYDVKM. The CDR3 is 15 amino acids. Trimming pared 2 bases from V and 2 bases from J, leaving 13 bases between.

This clone was seen once. The chain recombines TRBV28 with TRBJ2-3, with 7 bases identical to TRBD2. The CDR3 loop spans 16 amino acids. Trimming cost V 7 bases and J 5 bases; bases outside gene matches: 15. Germline V gene sequence: CDR1 MDHEN, CDR2 SYDVKM. CDR3 sequence (DNA): TGTGCCAGCAAGTGGGCCCAGGTGGGGAGGGGAGATACGCAGTATTTT. It encodes CASKWAQVGRGDTQYF.

The chain recombines TRBV7-3 with TRBJ2-3, with D perhaps being TRBD1 or TRBD2 (5 bases each). The CDR3 is 15 amino acids. Germline CDR1 SGHTA, CDR2 FQGTGA. The germline V and J ends were trimmed by 3 bases and 0 bases, with 10 bases remaining between them. CDR3 coding DNA: TGTGCCAGCAGCTTCTTCGGGGCTAGCACAGATACGCAGTATTTT. Translated: CASSFFGASTDTQYF.

The V gene is TRBV6-1, the J gene TRBJ1-5; D is possibly TRBD1 (6 bases). The CDR3 has 16 residues. Germline assignment: CDR1 MNHNS and CDR2 SASEGT. V was clipped by 4 bases and J by 1 base, with 14 bases between them. CDR3 in amino acids: CASSAGRGGSNQPQHF. The CDR3 region has the DNA TGTGCCAGCAGTGCGGGCAGGGGTGGGAGCAATCAGCCCCAGCATTTT.

The rearrangement links TRBV5-1 to TRBJ2-1, with 7 bases fitting TRBD1. Germline V gene sequence: CDR1 SGHRS, CDR2 YFSETQ. V lost 4 bases to trimming and J lost 8 bases; unmatched junction nucleotides: 6. The CDR3 length is 13 residues. The CDR3 DNA reads as TGCGCCAGCAGCAGGGACAGTGTAGATGAGCAGTTCTTC. Its protein product is CASSRDSVDEQFF. The full variable domain, rest sourced from reference TRBV5-1 and TRBJ2-1, is KAGVTQTPRYLIKTRGQQVTLSCSPISGHRSVSWYQQTPGQGLQFLFEYFSETQRNKGNFPGRFSGRQFSNSRSEMNVSTLELGDSALYLCASSRDSVDEQFFGPGTRLTVL.

The chain joins TRBV28 to TRBJ2-6; D may be TRBD1 or TRBD2 (5 bases each). The CDR3 contains 17 residues. CDR1 and CDR2 (germline): MDHEN, SYDVKM. Trimming removed 7 bases at V and 0 bases at J, with 16 bases between. The CDR3 coding sequence is TGTGCCAGCAACACTCCGGGGCCTTTCTCTGGGGCCAACGTCCTGACTTTC. Translating it yields CASNTPGPFSGANVLTF.

This clone is a singleton in its sample. The chain recombines TRBV6-5 with TRBJ2-7, with TRBD2 identical over 7 bases. The V gene's germline CDR1 is MNHEY and CDR2 SVGAGI. The CDR3 has 12 amino acids. V trimming: 6 bases; J trimming: 7 bases; junction bases outside the gene matches: 6. The CDR3 DNA follows: TGTGCCAGCAGGGACGGGGGAGGGGAGCAGTACTTC. It translates to CASRDGGGEQYF.

The sample holds a few counts of this clone. One end of the junction fails to match germline, which may point to a read error. V is TRBV7-3 and J is TRBJ1-1; possible D gene TRBD1, 5 bases. The CDR3 is made up of 13 amino acids. Germline CDR1 and CDR2: SGHTA and FQGTGA. The CDR3 sequence is CASSLNPGGEAFF. The CDR3 DNA reads as TGTGCCAGCAGTTTAAATCCTGGGGGTGAAGCTTTCTTT.

This clone was recorded once. The chain is built from TRBV5-4 and TRBJ1-2; D possibly corresponds to TRBD1 (5 bases). Germline V gene data show CDR1 as SGHNT and CDR2 as YYREEE (reference sequence). The CDR3 spans 14 residues. Trimming pared 4 bases from V and 5 bases from J, leaving 15 bases between. The CDR3 loop reads CASSRMTGGYGYTF. The CDR3, as DNA: TGTGCCAGCAGCCGGATGACCGGGGGTTATGGCTACACCTTC.

The V gene is TRBV23-1, the J gene TRBJ1-4, with no clear D. TRBV23-1 is reported as an ORF; its role is uncertain. Trimming removed 4 bases from V and 7 bases from J, with 1 base in between. The CDR3 contains 10 residues. The CDR3 region is CASSPEKLFF. CDR3 DNA: TGCGCCAGCAGTCCTGAAAAACTGTTTTTT.

The rearrangement links TRBV2 to TRBJ1-1, with 11 bases that match TRBD1. CDR3 length equals 14 residues. The germline V gene encodes CDR1 SNHLY and CDR2 FYNNEI. V was clipped by 8 bases and J by 6 bases; unmatched bases: 8. CDR3 in DNA: TGTGCCAGCCGGGGGACAGGGGGAGAGGCTGAAGCTTTCTTT. As protein: CASRGTGGEAEAFF.